A single sample is the source of the 14 T cell receptor beta chains below, sequenced in a study of early T cells in non-severe SARS-CoV-2 infection. TCRdb analysed the 5' RACE reads with MiXCR anew, one entry per CDR3 protein. Among approximately 110,000 distinct CDR3 sequences listed, about 15% were seen once. The sequenced sample was whole blood. All receptors come from an adult who was a healthcare worker with PCR-confirmed SARS-CoV-2 infection or an uninfected control (not recorded which).

This clonotype was counted many times. The gene calls are TRBV9 and TRBJ2-1; unclear D gene. CDR3 length: 14 amino acids. The V end lost 0 bases, the J end lost 4 bases, and 8 bases lay between the germline ends. The germline V gene has CDR1 SGDLS and CDR2 YYNGEE. The CDR3 DNA reads TGTGCCAGCAGCGTAGCCCCCGGGTACAATGAGCAGTTCTTC. This encodes CASSVAPGYNEQFF.

This clonotype showed up just a few times. This chain links TRBV5-1 with TRBJ1-4, with 8 bases that match TRBD1. V gave up 4 bases and J gave up 10 bases; unmatched junction bases: 9. Germline assignment: CDR1 SGHRS and CDR2 YFSETQ. The CDR3 is made up of 14 amino acids. The CDR3 DNA sequence: TGCGCCAGCAGCGCGGGACAGGTGGAAGGAAAACTGTTTTTT. Protein product: CASSAGQVEGKLFF. Looking up the rest from reference TRBV5-1 and TRBJ1-4 gives the full variable domain: KAGVTQTPRYLIKTRGQQVTLSCSPISGHRSVSWYQQTPGQGLQFLFEYFSETQRNKGNFPGRFSGRQFSNSRSEMNVSTLELGDSALYLCASSAGQVEGKLFFGSGTQLSVL.

The chain carries TRBV6-6 and TRBJ1-5, with D possibly TRBD1 on 6 matching bases. Germline CDR1 and CDR2: MNHNY and SVGAGI (reference sequence). The CDR3 extends over 15 amino acids. V lost 0 bases and J lost 11, with 17 bases in between. For the CDR3, the DNA is TGTGCCAGCAGTTACTCGAGGCAGGGGTCCACAGCCCAGCATTTT. Translated: CASSYSRQGSTAQHF.

The chain recombines TRBV30 with TRBJ1-2, with D perhaps matching TRBD1 (5 bases). The length of the CDR3 is 12 residues. V lost 2 bases to trimming and J lost 8 bases, with 12 bases between them. Germline V CDR1 and CDR2: GTSNPN, SVGIG (reference sequence). The CDR3 is CAWSMGEWGYTF. For the CDR3, the DNA is TGTGCCTGGAGTATGGGGGAATGGGGCTACACCTTC.

This clonotype has only a few counts. The rearrangement joins TRBV20-1 to TRBJ2-3, with D uncertain. This CDR3 is built from 11 residues. Germline V gives CDR1 DFQATT, CDR2 SNEGSKA (reference sequence). V was cut by 0 bases and J by 5 bases, with 3 bases left in between. The CDR3 DNA reads as TGCAGTGCTAGAGAAAGAGATACGCAGTATTTT. Translated, it gives CSARERDTQYF.

The J gene is TRBJ2-7, the V gene TRBV3-1; D remains unclear. This CDR3 has 13 residues. V was pared by 3 bases and J by 3 bases, with 9 bases between. Germline-derived CDR1 and CDR2 are LGHDT and YNNKEL (reference sequence). Here the CDR3 DNA reads TGTGCCAGCAGCCAGGGCAGCTTCTACGAGCAGTACTTC. It is translated as CASSQGSFYEQYF.

This clonotype was observed a few times. The chain recombines TRBV4-1 with TRBJ2-3; 8 nucleotides agree with TRBD1. V trimming: 4 bases; J trimming: 4 bases; junction bases outside the gene matches: 7. Germline-derived CDR1 and CDR2 are MGHRA and YSYEKL. The CDR3 has 15 residues. The chain's CDR3 is CASSLRTGWSDTQYF. The CDR3 DNA sequence: TGCGCCAGCAGCCTCCGGACAGGGTGGTCAGATACGCAGTATTTT.

The V gene is TRBV10-3, the J gene TRBJ1-3, with D perhaps matching TRBD1 (6 bases). Per germline, CDR1 ENHRY and CDR2 SYGVKD. The V gene lost 6 bases and the J gene lost 8 bases, with 11 bases spanning the gap. The CDR3 runs 12 residues. CDR3 coding DNA: TGTGCCATCAGAAATGAGGGGGACACCATATATTTT. Protein sequence: CAIRNEGDTIYF.

This clonotype was counted between two and nine times. The chain joins TRBV5-1 to TRBJ1-6; no definite D call. Germline CDR1 is SGHRS and CDR2 is YFSETQ. This CDR3 has 14 amino acids. Trimming shortened V by 3 bases and J by 7 bases, and 11 bases separated the two germline ends. This CDR3 reads CASSSGKPNSPLHF. Here the CDR3 DNA reads TGCGCCAGCAGCTCCGGGAAACCGAATTCACCCCTCCACTTT. The full variable domain, with the rest looked up from reference TRBV5-1 and TRBJ1-6, is KAGVTQTPRYLIKTRGQQVTLSCSPISGHRSVSWYQQTPGQGLQFLFEYFSETQRNKGNFPGRFSGRQFSNSRSEMNVSTLELGDSALYLCASSSGKPNSPLHFGNGTRLTVT.

J is TRBJ1-1 and V is TRBV12-5; no reliable D call. In germline, CDR1 is LGHNT, CDR2 FRNRAP. Trimming removed 2 bases from V and 8 bases from J, with 9 bases in between. This CDR3 is built from 12 residues. DNA for the CDR3: TGTGCTAGTGGTTTGCATAGAGGGGAAGCTTTCTTT. Protein product: CASGLHRGEAFF.

The chain employs TRBV6-1 and TRBJ1-2; a weak D match, TRBD1 (6 bases). The CDR3 totals 14 residues. Germline loops: CDR1 MNHNS, CDR2 SASEGT. V lost 4 bases and J lost 4, with 13 bases in between. CDR3 DNA: TGTGCCAGCAGTGGATACAGGGAAGGCTATGGCTACACCTTC. Protein product: CASSGYREGYGYTF.

V gene TRBV5-1 combines with J gene TRBJ2-1; 11 nucleotides align to TRBD2. Germline CDR1 is SGHRS and CDR2 is YFSETQ. The CDR3 is 14 residues long. V was clipped by 4 bases and J by 9 bases; unmatched bases: 6. DNA of the CDR3: TGCGCCAGCAGCGTGCTAGCGGGGGGCGGTGAGCAGTTCTTC. Translating gives CASSVLAGGGEQFF.

The chain carries TRBV5-1 and TRBJ2-3, with D maybe TRBD2 (7 bases). The V end lost 2 bases, the J end lost 2 bases, and 12 bases lay between the germline ends. Germline V gene sequence: CDR1 SGHRS, CDR2 YFSETQ. CDR3 length: 15 amino acids. CDR3: CASSFRGAPTDTQYF. The CDR3 region has the DNA TGCGCCAGCAGCTTCCGGGGGGCCCCCACAGATACGCAGTATTTT. Based on the CDR3 plus reference TRBV5-1 and TRBJ2-3, the full variable domain is KAGVTQTPRYLIKTRGQQVTLSCSPISGHRSVSWYQQTPGQGLQFLFEYFSETQRNKGNFPGRFSGRQFSNSRSEMNVSTLELGDSALYLCASSFRGAPTDTQYFGPGTRLTVL.

This clonotype was counted a few times. The chain joins TRBV20-1 to TRBJ2-3, with 9 bases that match TRBD2. The length of the CDR3 is 16 residues. V was clipped by 3 bases and J by 1 base; unmatched bases: 8. Germline V gene data show CDR1 as DFQATT and CDR2 as SNEGSKA (reference sequence). CDR3 nucleotide sequence: TGCAGTGCTAGCCTCGATTCTAGCGGGGGCACAGATACGCAGTATTTT. Translation: CSASLDSSGGTDTQYF.